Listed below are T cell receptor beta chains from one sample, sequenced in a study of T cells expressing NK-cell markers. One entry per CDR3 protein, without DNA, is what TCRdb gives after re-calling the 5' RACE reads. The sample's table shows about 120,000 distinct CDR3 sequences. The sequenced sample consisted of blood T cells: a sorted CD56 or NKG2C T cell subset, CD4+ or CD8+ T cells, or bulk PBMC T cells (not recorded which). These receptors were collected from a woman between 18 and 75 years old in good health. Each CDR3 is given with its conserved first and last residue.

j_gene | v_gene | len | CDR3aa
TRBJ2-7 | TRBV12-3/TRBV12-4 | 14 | CASSLAGVSYEQYF
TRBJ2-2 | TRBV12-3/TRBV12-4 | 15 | CASRSGTGYTGELFF
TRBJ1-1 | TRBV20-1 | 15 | CSARGGDREFTEAFF
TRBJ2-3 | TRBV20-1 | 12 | CSGAEPADTQYF
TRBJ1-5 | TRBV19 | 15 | CASNLRSYSNQPQHF
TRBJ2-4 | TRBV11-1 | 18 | CASSSHRDLDLAKNIQYF
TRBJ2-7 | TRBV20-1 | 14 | CSAALAGETYEQYF
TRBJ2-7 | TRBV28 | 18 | CASSLTMTPGLATNEQYF
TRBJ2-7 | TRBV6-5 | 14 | CASSYGTGGNEQYF
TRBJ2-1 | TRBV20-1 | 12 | CSARDDYNEQFF
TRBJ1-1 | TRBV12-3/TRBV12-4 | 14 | CASSGGSPNTEAFF
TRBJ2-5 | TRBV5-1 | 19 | CASSLRDLRAGSFQETQYF
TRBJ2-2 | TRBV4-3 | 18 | CASSQRTSGGAYGGELFF
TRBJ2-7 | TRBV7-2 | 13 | CASSPPGSYEQYF
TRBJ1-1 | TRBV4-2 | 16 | CASSQGTGGTNTEAFF
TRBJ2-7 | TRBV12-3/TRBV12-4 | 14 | CASSLAGQGYEQYF
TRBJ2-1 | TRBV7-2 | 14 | CASSSHLASTLQFF
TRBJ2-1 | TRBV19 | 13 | CASSLTDNNEQFF
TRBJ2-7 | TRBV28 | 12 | CASSFSLYEQYF
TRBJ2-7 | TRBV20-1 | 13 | CSAGLAGVHEQYF
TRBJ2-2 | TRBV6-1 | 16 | CASSLQDRGNTGELFF
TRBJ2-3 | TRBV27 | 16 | CASSSRHQPSTDTQYF
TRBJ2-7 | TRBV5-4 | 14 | CASSQSTSPYEQYF
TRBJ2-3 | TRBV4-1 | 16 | CASSQDLAGALGTQYF
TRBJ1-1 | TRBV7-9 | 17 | CASSPPRGTPQNTEAFF
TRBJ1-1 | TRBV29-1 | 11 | CSVSGTMAAFF
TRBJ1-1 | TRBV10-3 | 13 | CAISAGPAAEAFF
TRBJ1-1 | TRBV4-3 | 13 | CASSPRLNTEAFF
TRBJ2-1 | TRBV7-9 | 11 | CASRRSNEQFF
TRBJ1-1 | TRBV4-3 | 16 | CASSQDRGGMETEAFF
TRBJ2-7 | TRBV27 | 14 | CASSFYGSAYEQYF
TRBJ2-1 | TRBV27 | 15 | CASSLTYSTYNEQFF
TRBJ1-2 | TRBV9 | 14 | CASSPGGGNYGYTF
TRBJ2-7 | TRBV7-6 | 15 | CASSSPGTSGYEQYF
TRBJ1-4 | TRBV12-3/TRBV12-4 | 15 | CASSPRARLNEKLFF
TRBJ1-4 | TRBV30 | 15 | CAWSPGQIGGEKLFF
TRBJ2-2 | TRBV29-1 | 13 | CSVVDGNTGELFF
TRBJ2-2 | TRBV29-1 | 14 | CSVGDRGLAGELFF
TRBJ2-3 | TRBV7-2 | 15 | CASSLGTGPTDTQYF
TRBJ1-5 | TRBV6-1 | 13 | CASRIGYLQPQHF
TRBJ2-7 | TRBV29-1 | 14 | CSVRDRGLFYEQYF
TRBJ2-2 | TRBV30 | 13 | CAWSVGYTGELFF
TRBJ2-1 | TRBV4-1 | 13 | CASSQGTTNEQFF
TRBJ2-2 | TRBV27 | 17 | CASSLSPNRDLHGELFF
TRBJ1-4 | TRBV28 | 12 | CAGGATNEKLFF